This T cell receptor beta chain is from a study of blood T cell repertoires in COVID-19. On the study more broadly: The cDNA or gDNA used as material had been derived from T cells, B-cell-depleted T cells, or PBMCs.

CDR3 length: 13 amino acids. V was clipped by 4 bases and J by 1 base, with 5 bases between them. Per germline, CDR1 KGHSH and CDR2 LQKENI. In the source study's methods: Scientists estimated how many nucleated cells there were by amplifying reference gene primers. Assay used: immunoSEQ multiplex PCR; TCRdb lists only in-frame clones, some missing. D and trimming come from the DNA, and the V and J calls and clone size come from that table. The data contain just over 300,000 clones, about nine tenths of them seen just once; the ten biggest clones take up about 2%. The source material was peripheral blood. The TCR originated in a young man with active or convalescent COVID-19. The chain is built from TRBV18 and TRBJ2-4; TRBD1 might be the D (5 bases). CDR3 loop: CASSQGAKNIQYF. CDR3 bases: TGTGCCAGCTCACAGGGGGCCAAAAACATTCAGTACTTC. The whole variable domain, remainder taken from reference TRBV18 and TRBJ2-4, is NAGVMQNPRHLVRRRGQEARLRCSPMKGHSHVYWYRQLPEEGLKFMVYLQKENIIDESGMPKERFSAEFPKEGPSILRIQQVVRGDSAAYFCASSQGAKNIQYFGAGTRLSVL.